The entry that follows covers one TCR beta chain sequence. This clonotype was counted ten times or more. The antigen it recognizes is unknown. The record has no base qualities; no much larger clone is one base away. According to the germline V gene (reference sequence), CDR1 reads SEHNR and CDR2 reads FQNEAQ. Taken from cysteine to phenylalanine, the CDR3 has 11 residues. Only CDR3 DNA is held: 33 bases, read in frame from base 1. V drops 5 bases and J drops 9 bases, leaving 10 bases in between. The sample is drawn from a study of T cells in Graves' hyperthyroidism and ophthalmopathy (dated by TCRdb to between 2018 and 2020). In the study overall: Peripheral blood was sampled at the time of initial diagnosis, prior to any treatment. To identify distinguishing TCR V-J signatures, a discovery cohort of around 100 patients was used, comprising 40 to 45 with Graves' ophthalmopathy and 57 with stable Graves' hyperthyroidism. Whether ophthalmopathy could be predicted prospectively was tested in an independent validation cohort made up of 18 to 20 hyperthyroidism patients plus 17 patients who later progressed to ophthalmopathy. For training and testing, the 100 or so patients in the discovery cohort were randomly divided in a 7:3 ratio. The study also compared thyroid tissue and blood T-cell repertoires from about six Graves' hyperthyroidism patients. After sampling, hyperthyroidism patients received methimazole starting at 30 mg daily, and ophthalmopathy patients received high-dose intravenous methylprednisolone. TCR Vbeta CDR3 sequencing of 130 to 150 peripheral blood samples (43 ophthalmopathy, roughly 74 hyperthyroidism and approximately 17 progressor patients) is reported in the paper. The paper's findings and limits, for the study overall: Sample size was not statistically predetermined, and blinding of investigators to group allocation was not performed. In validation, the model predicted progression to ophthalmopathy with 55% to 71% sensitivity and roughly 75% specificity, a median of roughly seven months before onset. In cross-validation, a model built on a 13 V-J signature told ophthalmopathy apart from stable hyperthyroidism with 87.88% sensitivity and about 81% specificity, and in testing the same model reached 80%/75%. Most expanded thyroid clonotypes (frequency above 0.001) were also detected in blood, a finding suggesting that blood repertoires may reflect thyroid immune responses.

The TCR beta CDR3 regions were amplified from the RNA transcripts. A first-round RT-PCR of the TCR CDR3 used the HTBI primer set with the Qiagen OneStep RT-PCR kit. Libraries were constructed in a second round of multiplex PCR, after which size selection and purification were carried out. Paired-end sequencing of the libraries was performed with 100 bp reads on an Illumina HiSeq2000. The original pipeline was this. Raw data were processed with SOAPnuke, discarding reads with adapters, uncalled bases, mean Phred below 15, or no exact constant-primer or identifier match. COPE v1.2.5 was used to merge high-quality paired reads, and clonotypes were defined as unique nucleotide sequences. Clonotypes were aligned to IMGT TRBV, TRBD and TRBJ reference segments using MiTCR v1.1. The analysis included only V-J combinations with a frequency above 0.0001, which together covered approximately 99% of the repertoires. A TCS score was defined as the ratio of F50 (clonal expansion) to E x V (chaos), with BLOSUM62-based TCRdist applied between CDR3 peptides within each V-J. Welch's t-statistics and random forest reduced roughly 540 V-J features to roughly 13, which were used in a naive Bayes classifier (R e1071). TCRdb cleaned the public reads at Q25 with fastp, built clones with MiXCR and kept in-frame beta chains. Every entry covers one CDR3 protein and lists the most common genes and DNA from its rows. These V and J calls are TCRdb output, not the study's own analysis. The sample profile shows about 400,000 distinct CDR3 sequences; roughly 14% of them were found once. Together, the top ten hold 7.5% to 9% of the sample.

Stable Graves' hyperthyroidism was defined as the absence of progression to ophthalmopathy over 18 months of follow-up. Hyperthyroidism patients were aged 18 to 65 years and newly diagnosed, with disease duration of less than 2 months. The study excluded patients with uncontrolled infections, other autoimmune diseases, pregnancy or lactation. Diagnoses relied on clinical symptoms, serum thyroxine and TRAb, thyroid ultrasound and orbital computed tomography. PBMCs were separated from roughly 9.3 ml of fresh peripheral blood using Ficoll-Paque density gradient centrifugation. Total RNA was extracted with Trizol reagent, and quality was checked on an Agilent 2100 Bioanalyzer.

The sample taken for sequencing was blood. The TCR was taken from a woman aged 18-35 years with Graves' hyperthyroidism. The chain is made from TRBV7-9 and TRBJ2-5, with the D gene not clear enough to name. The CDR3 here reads CASSPEQAQYF. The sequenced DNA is TGTGCCAGCAGCCCGGAGCAGGCCCAGTACTTC.